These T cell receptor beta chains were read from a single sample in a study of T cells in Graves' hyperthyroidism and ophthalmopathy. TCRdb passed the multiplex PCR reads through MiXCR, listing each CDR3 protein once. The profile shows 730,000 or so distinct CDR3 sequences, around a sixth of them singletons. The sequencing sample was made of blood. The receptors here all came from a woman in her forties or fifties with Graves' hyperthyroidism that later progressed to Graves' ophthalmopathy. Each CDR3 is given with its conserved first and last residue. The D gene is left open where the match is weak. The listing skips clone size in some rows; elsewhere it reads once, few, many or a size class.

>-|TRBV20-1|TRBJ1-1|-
CSARMGESRTEAFF
TGCAGTGCTAGAATGGGGGAATCCCGAACTGAAGCTTTCTTT
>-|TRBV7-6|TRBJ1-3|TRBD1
CASSLGAGGLLSSGNTIYF
TGTGCCAGCAGCTTAGGGGCAGGGGGCCTCCTTAGCTCTGGAAACACCATATATTTT
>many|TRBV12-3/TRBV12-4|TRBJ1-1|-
CASSLSDSRHEAFF
TGTGCCAGCAGTTTATCGGACAGCCGTCATGAAGCTTTCTTT
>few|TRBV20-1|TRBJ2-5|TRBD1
CSASLRDRGLRETQYF
TGCAGTGCTAGTTTAAGGGACAGGGGGCTTAGAGAGACCCAGTACTTC
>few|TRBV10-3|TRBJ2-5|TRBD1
CAISYGTEGIQETQYF
TGTGCCATCAGTTACGGGACAGAGGGAATACAAGAGACCCAGTACTTC
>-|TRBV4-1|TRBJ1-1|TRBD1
CASSQFTGVNTEAFF
TGCGCCAGCAGCCAGTTTACAGGGGTGAATACTGAAGCTTTCTTT
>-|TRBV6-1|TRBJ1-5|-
CASSTMDTQPQHF
TGTGCCAGCAGTACAATGGATACTCAGCCCCAGCATTTT
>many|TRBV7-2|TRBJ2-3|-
CASSLVAGPSTDTQYF
TGTGCCAGCAGCTTAGTGGCAGGACCTAGCACAGATACGCAGTATTTT
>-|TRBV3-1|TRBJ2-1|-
CASSQGGGAYNEQFF
TGTGCCAGCAGCCAAGGGGGGGGCGCCTACAATGAGCAGTTCTTC
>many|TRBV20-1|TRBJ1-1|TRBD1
CSARWTGSTEAFF
TGCAGTGCTAGGTGGACAGGGAGCACTGAAGCTTTCTTT
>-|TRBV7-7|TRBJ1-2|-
CAVVGEYGYTF
TGTGCCGTTGTCGGGGAGTATGGCTACACCTTC
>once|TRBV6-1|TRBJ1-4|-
CASREAAGSGEKLFF
TGTGCCAGCAGGGAAGCGGCCGGATCGGGGGAAAAACTGTTTTTT
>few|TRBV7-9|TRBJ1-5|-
CASSLGATVDTQHF
TGTGCCAGCAGCTTAGGCGCGACAGTAGATACGCAGCATTTT
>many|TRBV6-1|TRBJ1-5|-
CASRDSFSQPQHF
TGTGCCAGCAGGGATTCATTCTCGCAGCCCCAGCATTTT
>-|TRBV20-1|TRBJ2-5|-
CSAKPGGETQYF
TGCAGTGCGAAACCGGGGGGCGAGACCCAGTACTTC
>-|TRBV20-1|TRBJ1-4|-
CSAPLLTEKLFF
TGCAGTGCCCCCCTACTAACTGAAAAACTGTTTTTT